One sample yielded the 30 T cell receptor beta chains listed below, sequenced in a study of blood T cell repertoires in COVID-19. The method was immunoSEQ multiplex PCR; TCRdb's version includes in-frame clones alone and lacks a portion of them. The sample has 35,000 to 45,000 clones, about three quarters seen once. The sample comprised peripheral blood. These receptors were collected from a man in his sixties or seventies with active or convalescent COVID-19.

The chain recombines TRBV23-1 with TRBJ2-3; the match to TRBD2 covers 8 bases. TRBV23-1 is marked as an open reading frame, function uncertain. This CDR3 is built from 18 residues. J gave up 3 bases and V 2 bases, and 13 bases lay outside the gene matches. CDR3 coding DNA: TGCGCCAGCAGTCAAAGGAACCAGCGGGGGATCAGGACAGATACGCAGTATTTT. It encodes CASSQRNQRGIRTDTQYF.

This chain joins TRBV5-1 and TRBJ2-5; 9 bases align to TRBD1. The CDR3 has 15 amino acids. Germline values: CDR1 SGHRS, CDR2 YFSETQ. The V and J ends lost 4 bases and 1 base, in that order; junction bases with no gene match: 5. The CDR3 DNA sequence: TGCGCCAGCAGCCCTGGACAGGGGAGCCAAGAGACCCAGTACTTC. This translates into CASSPGQGSQETQYF. Complete variable domain (other parts from reference TRBV5-1 and TRBJ2-5): KAGVTQTPRYLIKTRGQQVTLSCSPISGHRSVSWYQQTPGQGLQFLFEYFSETQRNKGNFPGRFSGRQFSNSRSEMNVSTLELGDSALYLCASSPGQGSQETQYFGPGTRLLVL.

The chain carries TRBV4-1 and TRBJ2-7; D unresolved. CDR3 length: 17 amino acids. The V gene's germline CDR1 is MGHRA and CDR2 YSYEKL. Trimming took off 1 base at V and 1 base at J, with 17 bases between the two ends. The CDR3 spells CASSQAGQAVLSYEQYF. The CDR3 DNA is TGCGCCAGCAGCCAAGCAGGCCAGGCCGTACTGTCCTACGAGCAGTACTTC.

The DNA of the CDR3 is TGTGCCAGCAGCCCCACCCCCGGGGGGTCGGGAGCGAACACCGGGGAGCTGTTTTTT. It translates to CASSPTPGGSGANTGELFF. The chain recombines TRBV11-3 with TRBJ2-2; 7 nucleotides agree with TRBD2. The CDR3 totals 19 residues. V dropped 5 bases and J dropped 0; count of bases not matched to a gene: 15. Per germline, CDR1 SGHNT and CDR2 YENEEA.

The chain is built from TRBV29-1 and TRBJ1-2; 8 nucleotides line up with TRBD1. The CDR3 length is 14 residues. From germline, CDR1 is SQVTM and CDR2 ANQGSEA. Germline trimming cut 1 base from V and 8 bases from J; bases unmatched to any gene: 9. The CDR3 is CSVEVNRGEGGYTF. The CDR3 DNA is TGCAGCGTTGAAGTCAACAGGGGGGAGGGAGGCTACACCTTC. Full variable domain (rest looked up from reference TRBV29-1 and TRBJ1-2): SAVISQKPSRDICQRGTSLTIQCQVDSQVTMMFWYRQQPGQSLTLIATANQGSEATYESGFVIDKFPISRPNLTFSTLTVSNMSPEDSSIYLCSVEVNRGEGGYTFGSGTRLTVV.

The J gene is TRBJ1-4, the V gene TRBV5-1, with TRBD1 matching over 8 bases. The CDR3 covers 16 residues. Germline lookup yields CDR1 SGHRS and CDR2 YFSETQ. Trimming took 4 bases from V and 2 from J; bases not matched to a gene: 7. The CDR3 is CASSPVGQGTNEKLFF. CDR3 DNA sequence: TGCGCCAGCAGCCCCGTCGGACAGGGCACTAATGAAAAACTGTTTTTT.

J is TRBJ2-1 and V is TRBV24-1; 15 nucleotides line up with TRBD2. Germline V gene data show CDR1 as KGHDR and CDR2 as SFDVKD. The V gene end was trimmed by 1 base and the J gene end by 7 bases; junction bases not matched to a gene: 7. The CDR3 extends over 18 amino acids. The CDR3 protein is CATSDFRTSGGASNEQFF. The CDR3, as DNA: TGTGCCACCAGTGATTTCCGGACTAGCGGGGGGGCTTCGAATGAGCAGTTCTTC.

The V call is TRBV6-6, the J call TRBJ2-1; 14 positions match TRBD2. The CDR3 totals 15 residues. Germline assignment: CDR1 MNHNY and CDR2 SVGAGI (reference sequence). V lost 6 bases and J lost 9; bases outside the gene matches: 7. The DNA of the CDR3 is TGTGCCAGCAGCCCTAGGACTAGCGGGGGGTTTGAGCAGTTCTTC. This codes for CASSPRTSGGFEQFF.

This clone has just a few counts. The chain recombines TRBV30 with TRBJ2-2; D is possibly TRBD2 (6 bases). Per germline, CDR1 GTSNPN and CDR2 SVGIG (reference sequence). Trimming shortened V by 0 bases and J by 7 bases, and 12 bases separated the two germline ends. CDR3 length: 14 residues. DNA for the CDR3: TGTGCCTGGAGTGTACTAGCTCGGGGCGGGGAGCTGTTTTTT. Translation: CAWSVLARGGELFF.

The gene calls are TRBV12-3 or TRBV12-4 and TRBJ1-2; a possible D gene is TRBD1 (5 bases). CDR3 length equals 13 residues. CDR3 bases: TGTGCTACGCCGGTGGGGGAGGCCTATGGCTACACCTTC. Translation: CATPVGEAYGYTF.

DNA of the CDR3: TGTGCCATCAGTGGGGGCTCGGCGACTAGGTATGGCTACACCTTC. It encodes CAISGGSATRYGYTF. The chain is built from TRBV10-3 and TRBJ1-2; TRBD1 is a possible D gene (5 bases). CDR3 length: 15 amino acids. Trimming removed 4 bases at V and 5 bases at J, with 17 bases between. The germline CDR1 and CDR2 sequences are ENHRY and SYGVKD.

Concerning this clone itself: One junction end disagrees with the germline gene, perhaps due to a read error. Distinct nucleotide sequences in the sample also encode this CDR3. The chain uses TRBV5-1 and TRBJ1-6, with a tentative D call TRBD1 (5 bases). CDR1 SGHRS and CDR2 YFSETQ come from the germline V gene. The CDR3 consists of 16 residues. CDR3 in DNA: TGCGCCAGCAGCTTAGACAGCCCGGGTGGTTATTCGCCCCTCCACTTT. Translation: CASSLDSPGGYSPLHF.

This clone appeared a single time. This CDR3 is CASSPGHHYTF. The CDR3 DNA follows: TGTGCCAGCTCACCAGGACACCACTACACCTTC. This chain joins TRBV18 and TRBJ1-2, with a tentative D call TRBD1 (5 bases). Trimming took off 2 bases at V and 10 bases at J, with 8 bases between the two ends. Germline V CDR1 and CDR2: KGHSH, LQKENI. This CDR3 has 11 residues.

This rearrangement joins TRBV18 to TRBJ1-4; 7 nucleotides line up with TRBD1. Trimming at V came to 5 bases and at J to 13 bases, leaving 7 bases not matched to a gene. The CDR3 has 12 amino acids. The germline V gene has CDR1 KGHSH and CDR2 LQKENI. CDR3 DNA: TGTGCCAGCTCAGAAGACAGGGTTGGACTGTTTTTT. It encodes CASSEDRVGLFF. Combining the CDR3 with reference TRBV18 and TRBJ1-4 gives the whole variable domain NAGVMQNPRHLVRRRGQEARLRCSPMKGHSHVYWYRQLPEEGLKFMVYLQKENIIDESGMPKERFSAEFPKEGPSILRIQQVVRGDSAAYFCASSEDRVGLFFGSGTQLSVL.

This chain connects TRBV7-9 to TRBJ2-3; TRBD2 might be the D (5 bases). V lost 1 base and J 2 bases, leaving 10 bases between the germline ends. Per germline, CDR1 SEHNR and CDR2 FQNEAQ (reference sequence). This CDR3 comprises 15 residues. The CDR3 DNA sequence: TGTGCCAGCAGCTTAGTGACGGGGTACACAGATACGCAGTATTTT. It is translated as CASSLVTGYTDTQYF. Supplemented by reference TRBV7-9 and TRBJ2-3, the full variable domain reads DTGVSQNPRHKITKRGQNVTFRCDPISEHNRLYWYRQTLGQGPEFLTYFQNEAQLEKSRLLSDRFSAERPKGSFSTLEIQRTEQGDSAMYLCASSLVTGYTDTQYFGPGTRLTVL.

The chain links TRBV10-3 to TRBJ2-3; TRBD2 matches 16 bases. The CDR3 consists of 16 residues. The junction had 8 bases not matched to a gene; V was cut back by 11 bases and J by 3 bases. In germline, CDR1 is ENHRY, CDR2 SYGVKD. CDR3 protein: CAAGTSGGASTDTQYF. Here the CDR3 DNA reads TGTGCCGCGGGGACTAGCGGGGGGGCCTCTACAGATACGCAGTATTTT.

V is TRBV10-2 and J is TRBJ1-1; TRBD1 might be the D (6 bases). The V and J ends lost 3 bases and 1 base respectively, with 15 bases between them. This CDR3 has 16 residues. CDR1 and CDR2 (germline): WSHSY, SAAADI. The CDR3 is CASSDPRQGTNTEAFF. In DNA, the CDR3 is TGCGCCAGCAGTGACCCACGGCAGGGGACGAACACTGAAGCTTTCTTT.

The chain couples TRBV2 to TRBJ1-5; tentatively, D is TRBD1 (6 bases). Trimming left V 8 bases short and J 5 bases short, with 16 bases between. The germline V gene has CDR1 SNHLY and CDR2 FYNNEI. This CDR3 spans 14 amino acids. As DNA, the CDR3 is TGTGCCAGCTCGTTAGGACAGCGCGATCAGCCCCAGCATTTT. It translates to CASSLGQRDQPQHF.

The V call is TRBV11-2, the J call TRBJ2-4, with a weak D call TRBD1 (5 bases). This CDR3 comprises 13 residues. Between the trimmed V and J ends, which lost 8 bases and 5 bases, there was a span of 13 bases. The germline CDR1 and CDR2 sequences are SGHAT and FQNNGV. CDR3 nucleotides: TGTGCCAGCTCTGGGGCTATGGAAAACATTCAGTACTTC. Translating it yields CASSGAMENIQYF.

The rearrangement joins TRBV7-9 to TRBJ2-6; 9 positions agree with TRBD1. Trimming cost V 6 bases and J 0 bases; bases outside gene matches: 3. Germline CDR1 SEHNR, CDR2 FQNEAQ (reference sequence). CDR3 length equals 16 residues. The CDR3 bases are TGTGCCAGCAGGCGGACAGGGGTCTCTGGGGCCAACGTCCTGACTTTC. Its translation: CASRRTGVSGANVLTF.

This clone is a singleton in its sample. The chain joins TRBV11-3 to TRBJ2-7, with D perhaps TRBD2 (5 bases). CDR3 length: 14 residues. V lost 4 bases to trimming and J lost 0 bases, with 10 bases between them. The germline V gene has CDR1 SGHNT and CDR2 YENEEA. This CDR3 is CASSSTRSSYEQYF. The CDR3 nucleotides are TGTGCCAGCAGCTCAACTAGAAGCTCCTACGAGCAGTACTTC.

The chain links TRBV7-6 to TRBJ1-4, with D possibly matching TRBD1 (5 bases). CDR3 size: 15 residues. Germline V gene sequence: CDR1 SGHVS, CDR2 FNYEAQ. The V and J ends lost 5 bases and 0 bases respectively, with 10 bases between them. The CDR3 here is CASSPQTATNEKLFF. The CDR3 DNA sequence: TGTGCCAGCAGCCCCCAGACAGCAACTAATGAAAAACTGTTTTTT. The whole variable domain, remainder taken from reference TRBV7-6 and TRBJ1-4, is GAGVSQSPRYKVTKRGQDVALRCDPISGHVSLYWYRQALGQGPEFLTYFNYEAQQDKSGLPNDRFSAERPEGSISTLTIQRTEQRDSAMYRCASSPQTATNEKLFFGSGTQLSVL.

A few counts support this clone. This rearrangement joins TRBV7-9 to TRBJ1-1, with D possibly matching TRBD1 (6 bases). The CDR3 spans 15 residues. The germline CDR1 and CDR2 sequences are SEHNR and FQNEAQ (reference sequence). Trimming stripped 5 bases from V and 0 bases from J, with 13 bases between. The CDR3 sequence: CASSLWWDMNTEAFF. DNA for the CDR3: TGTGCCAGCAGCCTATGGTGGGACATGAACACTGAAGCTTTCTTT.

The chain has TRBV19 and TRBJ2-2; TRBD1 is a possible D gene (6 bases). CDR3 length: 15 amino acids. The V end was cut by 6 bases, the J end by 2 bases, with 13 bases between. The germline gives CDR1 LNHDA, CDR2 SQIVND (reference sequence). The CDR3 DNA reads TGTGCCAGTAGCCCGAGGGGGAGAAACACCGGGGAGCTGTTTTTT. Residues: CASSPRGRNTGELFF. Variable domain in full (rest from reference TRBV19 and TRBJ2-2): DGGITQSPKYLFRKEGQNVTLSCEQNLNHDAMYWYRQDPGQGLRLIYYSQIVNDFQKGDIAEGYSVSREKKESFPLTVTSAQKNPTAFYLCASSPRGRNTGELFFGEGSRLTVL.

V gene TRBV4-1 combines with J gene TRBJ2-1; TRBD2 matches 10 bases. The J segment lost 9 bases and the V segment lost 0 bases, leaving 5 bases of the junction unmatched. Germline V lookup: CDR1 MGHRA, CDR2 YSYEKL. There are 15 residues in the CDR3. The CDR3 sequence is CASSQDMVAGGEQFF. The CDR3 DNA reads as TGCGCCAGCAGCCAAGATATGGTAGCGGGGGGTGAGCAGTTCTTC.

This sequence joins TRBV3-1 (or the pseudogene TRBV3-2) and TRBJ1-6; 9 bases are shared with TRBD1. Germline V gives CDR1 LGHDT, CDR2 YNNKEL (reference sequence). This CDR3 is built from 15 residues. V trimming: 4 bases; J trimming: 8 bases; junction bases outside the gene matches: 6. This CDR3 reads CASSPQTGGHSPLHF. CDR3 nucleotides: TGTGCCAGCAGCCCCCAGACAGGGGGTCATTCACCCCTCCACTTT.

The chain joins TRBV11-3 to TRBJ2-2; D is unresolved. V dropped 5 bases and J dropped 1 base, with 8 bases sitting between them. This CDR3 is built from 14 residues. CDR1 is SGHNT and CDR2 is YENEEA in the germline V gene. The CDR3 here is CASSPRMNTGELFF. The CDR3 coding sequence is TGTGCCAGCAGCCCGCGGATGAACACCGGGGAGCTGTTTTTT.

CDR3 nucleotides: TGTGCCAGCAGTGACCCCTGGGAGGGGAATGGCTACACCTTC. Translating gives CASSDPWEGNGYTF. V usage is TRBV25-1 and J usage is TRBJ1-2; possible D gene TRBD1, 5 bases. This CDR3 comprises 14 residues. Germline lookup yields CDR1 MGHDK and CDR2 SYGVNS. V dropped 3 bases and J dropped 6 bases, with 14 bases sitting between them.

The chain recombines TRBV30 with TRBJ1-2, with 8 bases fitting TRBD1. V lost 2 bases, J lost 10 bases, and 6 bases stayed unmatched. Germline CDR1 is GTSNPN and CDR2 is SVGIG (reference sequence). This CDR3 is 12 amino acids long. CDR3 DNA sequence: TGTGCCTGGAGTAAAGTCCAGGGGGCCTACACCTTC. Protein product: CAWSKVQGAYTF. The full variable domain, its missing parts supplied by reference TRBV30 and TRBJ1-2, is SQTIHQWPATLVQPVGSPLSLECTVEGTSNPNLYWYRQAAGRGLQLLFYSVGIGQISSEVPQNLSASRPQDRQFILSSKKLLLSDSGFYLCAWSKVQGAYTFGSGTRLTVV.

The CDR3 spells CASSQGGGRLSGNTIYF. The DNA of the CDR3 is TGCGCCAGCAGCCAAGGGGGAGGGCGCCTCTCTGGAAACACCATATATTTT. The chain couples TRBV4-1 to TRBJ1-3; D is ambiguous. CDR1 and CDR2 from the germline V gene are MGHRA and YSYEKL. The CDR3 contains 17 residues. V lost 1 base to trimming and J lost 0 bases, with 13 bases between them.